This entry concerns a single TCR beta chain. Its antigen is as yet unknown. 5'RACE with constant-segment primers yielded barcoded, UMI-tagged TCR alpha and TCR beta cDNA libraries. One entry per CDR3 protein results from TCRdb running MiXCR on the 5' RACE reads. The sample yields some 330,000 distinct CDR3 sequences, 21% seen once. The entry originates in a study of T-cell memory formation after mild COVID-19. At the level of the study: There were largely donor-specific TCR clusters. Study results and limitations: Within pre-infection memory, some responding clones were found, suggesting cross-reactive memory joined. Clones contracting day 15 to 85 were balanced CD4/CD8; later expanders leaned CD4+.

Germline V lookup: CDR1 LNHNV, CDR2 YYDKDF (reference sequence). V dropped 1 base and J dropped 4; count of bases not matched to a gene: 4. There are 15 residues in the CDR3. Sequencing input: PBMCs or a T cell subset sorted from them (not recorded which). The sequence derives from an adult woman who had mild COVID-19 (a few samples of this study predate the infection). Cell type and time point are not known. The V and J genes are TRBV15 and TRBJ2-3, with TRBD2 matching over 8 bases. The CDR3 region is CATSRGGRSADTQYF. CDR3 in DNA: TGTGCCACCAGCAGAGGCGGGAGGAGCGCAGATACGCAGTATTTT.